The T cell receptor (beta chain) described here comes from a study of blood T cell repertoires in COVID-19. Study-wide background: Specimens from acute and convalescent COVID-19 originated in the United States, Italy and Spain. T cells, B-cell-depleted T cells, or PBMCs supplied cDNA or gDNA.

Per the authors' pipeline: Amplification of reference gene primers was used by the study to estimate nucleated cell counts. Libraries were prepared by immunoSEQ multiplex PCR; TCRdb keeps only in-frame clonotypes and omits some of them. The DNA gave D and trimming, while V, J and clone size come from that table. The sample lists about 120,000 clones, about 83% occurring once. J gave up 5 bases and V 6 bases, and 22 bases lay outside the gene matches. The CDR3 totals 19 residues. Germline values: CDR1 MNHNY, CDR2 SVGAGI (reference sequence). Sequenced input: peripheral blood. J is TRBJ2-7 and V is TRBV6-6, with 10 bases identical to TRBD1. The TCR sequence derives from a man in his 70s with acute or convalescent COVID-19. DNA of the CDR3: TGTGCCAGCAGCTTACGAGGGGTAGACAGGGGGCTCAGTCGGGACGAGCAGTACTTC. The encoded protein is CASSLRGVDRGLSRDEQYF.